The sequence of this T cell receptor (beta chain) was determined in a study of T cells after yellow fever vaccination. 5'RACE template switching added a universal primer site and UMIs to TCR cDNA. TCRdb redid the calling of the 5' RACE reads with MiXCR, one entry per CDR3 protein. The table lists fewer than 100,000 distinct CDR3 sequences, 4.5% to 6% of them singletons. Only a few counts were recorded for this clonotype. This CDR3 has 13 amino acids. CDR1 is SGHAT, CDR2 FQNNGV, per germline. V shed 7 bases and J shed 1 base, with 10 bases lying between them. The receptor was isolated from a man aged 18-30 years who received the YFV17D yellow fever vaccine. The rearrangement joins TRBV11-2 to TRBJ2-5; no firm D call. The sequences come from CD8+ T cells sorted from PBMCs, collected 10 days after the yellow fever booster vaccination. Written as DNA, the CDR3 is TGTGCCAGCACCTCATGGGCCCAAGAGACCCAGTACTTC. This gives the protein CASTSWAQETQYF.